This T cell receptor beta chain was profiled in a study of blood T cell repertoires in COVID-19. The CDR3 runs to 15 residues. The V gene lost 4 bases and the J gene lost 0 bases, with 12 bases spanning the gap. Germline CDR1 and CDR2: LNHDA and SQIVND (reference sequence). Using immunoSEQ multiplex PCR, the repertoire was profiled, and TCRdb retains in-frame clones only, with some absent. The sample yields about 250,000 clones, roughly 91% seen once. Sample: peripheral blood. The TCR was taken from a man under 40 with COVID-19, enrolled during active disease. This chain links TRBV19 with TRBJ1-1, with D hard to call. CDR3 DNA: TGTGCCAGTAGTACACTTCCAGGTTTGAACACTGAAGCTTTCTTT. Translated, it gives CASSTLPGLNTEAFF.